One and the same sample provided the 10 T cell receptor beta chains below, sequenced in a study of T cells in women clearing cervical HPV infection (dated by TCRdb to between 2017 and 2018). The method was the immunoSEQ multiplex PCR assay. TCRdb limited this immuneACCESS table to in-frame rearrangements with V and J called. A share of clones is missing; checked studies link under half to unresolved V genes, and the rest is unexplained. The sample's clone listing holds under 50,000 clones. Under 8.5% of the sample rests with the top ten. Sequencing was carried out using blood buffy coat. The receptors derive from a woman between 18 and 69 years old with a cervical HPV16 infection that either progressed to CIN3+ or cleared (not recorded which).

Remarks on this clone: The read ends 3 residues early relative to the CDR3; the germline J gene fills the gap. The rearrangement uses TRBV19 and TRBJ2-6; D assignment may be TRBD1 or TRBD2 (6 bases each). There are 14 residues in the CDR3. The germline CDR1 and CDR2 sequences are LNHDA and SQIVND (reference sequence). V was cut by 6 bases and J by 2 bases, with 8 bases left in between. CDR3 sequence: CASREGAGANVLTF. The CDR3 bases that were read are TGTGCCAGTAGGGAGGGGGCTGGGGCCAACGTC. Full variable domain (missing parts from reference TRBV19 and TRBJ2-6): DGGITQSPKYLFRKEGQNVTLSCEQNLNHDAMYWYRQDPGQGLRLIYYSQIVNDFQKGDIAEGYSVSREKKESFPLTVTSAQKNPTAFYLCASREGAGANVLTFGAGSRLTVL.

Notes on this clone: The read is 3 residues too short to cover the CDR3 end, so that end is filled in from the germline J gene. Other DNA sequences in the sample encode the same CDR3. The chain couples TRBV18 to TRBJ1-4, with D tentatively TRBD1 (6 bases). Germline values: CDR1 KGHSH, CDR2 LQKENI. Trimming shortened V by 3 bases and J by 0 bases, and 11 bases separated the two germline ends. There are 16 residues in the CDR3. CDR3 DNA, as far as it was read: TGTGCCAGCTCACCCGGACAGCCCGCAACTAATGAAAAA. Its translation: CASSPGQPATNEK. The whole CDR3 protein is CASSPGQPATNEKLFF.

A note on this clone: The sequence runs out 3 residues before the end of the CDR3; the remainder is reconstructed from the germline J gene. The chain couples TRBV29-1 to TRBJ2-4; 12 bases match TRBD1. The V and J ends lost 7 bases and 6 bases, in that order; junction bases with no gene match: 19. This CDR3 is built from 18 residues. Germline lookup yields CDR1 SQVTM and CDR2 ANQGSEA. The CDR3 bases that were read are TGCAGCGCCATGAGGACCCTCCCGGGACAGGGGGCGCGAAACATT. Its translation is CSAMRTLPGQGARNI. The full CDR3 protein is CSAMRTLPGQGARNIQYF.

A remark on this clone: The CDR3 end lies 3 residues beyond the end of the read and is filled in from the germline J gene. This chain links TRBV19 with TRBJ2-5, with D possibly being TRBD2 (5 bases). The V and J ends lost 3 bases and 2 bases respectively, with 13 bases between them. Germline CDR1 LNHDA, CDR2 SQIVND (reference sequence). The CDR3 contains 15 residues. CDR3 DNA (partial): TGTGCCAGTAGTATGAATGGTGAGCGGCAAGAGACC. It translates to CASSMNGERQET. The whole CDR3 sequence is CASSMNGERQETQYF.

A note on this clone: Read coverage stops 3 residues before the CDR3 terminus; the germline J gene supplies the remainder. J is TRBJ2-3 and V is TRBV7-3; 8 nucleotides match TRBD1. There are 14 residues in the CDR3. In germline, CDR1 is SGHTA, CDR2 FQGTGA. The CDR3 reads CASSSQGGSEPQYF. The part of the CDR3 DNA that was read is TGTGCCAGCAGCTCACAGGGGGGTAGTGAGCCG.

Worth noting for this clone: The sequenced fragment ends 3 residues before the CDR3 boundary, so the rest is inferred from the germline J gene. V usage is TRBV7-2 and J usage is TRBJ1-1; TRBD1 agrees at 8 bases. Germline-derived CDR1 and CDR2 are SGHTA and FQGNSA. The CDR3 is 14 amino acids. The V and J ends lost 5 bases and 4 bases, in that order; junction bases with no gene match: 6. CDR3 DNA, as far as it was read: TGTGCCAGCAGCGCGAGACAGGGGACCACTGAA. Protein product: CASSARQGTTE. From start to end, the CDR3 is CASSARQGTTEAFF.

With respect to this clone: The missing CDR3 end, 3 residues past where the read stops, is filled in from the germline J gene. The chain joins TRBV2 to TRBJ1-1; D is uncertain. Germline CDR1 and CDR2: SNHLY and FYNNEI. The CDR3 spans 16 residues. The V end was cut by 3 bases, the J end by 2 bases, with 16 bases between. The CDR3 loop is CASSEIWQNSNTEAFF. CDR3 bases read: TGTGCCAGCAGTGAGATTTGGCAGAATTCTAACACTGAA.

Remarks on this clone: The sequenced fragment ends 3 residues before the CDR3 boundary, so the rest is inferred from the germline J gene. This sequence joins TRBV7-3 and TRBJ2-1; D is perhaps TRBD1 (7 bases). Germline lookup yields CDR1 SGHTA and CDR2 FQGTGA. CDR3 length equals 15 residues. Trimming cost V 5 bases and J 7 bases, with 18 bases left between them. CDR3 DNA (partial): TGTGCCAGCAGCGCTGACAGGGAGGTTACGAATGAG. This codes for CASSADREVTNE. The CDR3 as a whole reads CASSADREVTNEQFF.

With regard to this clone: The observed sequence ends 3 residues before the CDR3 terminus, with the missing tail filled in from the germline J gene. This sample includes further DNA sequences coding for the same CDR3. J is TRBJ1-3 and V is TRBV2; 7 nucleotides match TRBD1. The CDR3 extends over 14 amino acids. The junction had 2 bases not matched to a gene; V was cut back by 6 bases and J by 0 bases. Looked up from germline, CDR1 is SNHLY and CDR2 is FYNNEI. CDR3 DNA (partial): TGTGCCAGCAGGACAGGGTTCTCTGGAAACACC. Its protein product is CASRTGFSGNT. The CDR3 as a whole reads CASRTGFSGNTIYF.

About this clone itself: The observed sequence ends 3 residues before the CDR3 terminus, with the missing tail filled in from the germline J gene. The V and J genes are TRBV7-9 and TRBJ2-1, with D uncertain. The CDR3 runs to 13 residues. Germline values: CDR1 SEHNR, CDR2 FQNEAQ (reference sequence). V lost 1 base, J lost 5 bases, and 6 bases lay in between. The CDR3 loop is CASSLGPNNEQFF. CDR3 DNA (partial): TGTGCCAGCAGCTTAGGGCCCAACAATGAG.